This TCR beta chain was found in a study of blood T cell repertoires in COVID-19. The CDR3 has 11 residues. CDR1 and CDR2 from the germline V gene are SGHRS and YFSETQ. With V trimmed by 4 bases and J by 11 bases, 4 bases remained unmatched. Generated by immunoSEQ multiplex PCR, the TCRdb table keeps only in-frame clones and is missing some. Seen here are under 150,000 clones, around four fifths observed once, and the top ten hold approximately 2.7%. The chain recombines TRBV5-1 with TRBJ1-1; 8 nucleotides agree with TRBD1. The sequenced sample consisted of peripheral blood. The TCR was taken from a woman aged 40 to 50 with active or convalescent COVID-19. The CDR3 loop reads CASSPDRVAFF. CDR3 coding DNA: TGCGCCAGCAGCCCGGACAGGGTGGCTTTCTTT.